A single sample gave rise to the 10 T cell receptor beta chains below, sequenced in a study of molecular identifiers for immune sequencing clone quantification (dated by TCRdb to 2016 to 2019). Receptor libraries were prepared by PCR. These reads were obtained on a NextSeq 500. Through fastp at Q25 and MiXCR, TCRdb rebuilt clones from the public reads, retaining in-frame beta chains. Rows with a matching CDR3 protein are joined into one entry that keeps the most common DNA and genes. The sample table shows approximately 550,000 distinct CDR3 sequences, and around 25% are seen once. Clones ranked in the top ten supply over 0.6% of the sample. The material sequenced was naive CD8+ T cells from blood, with Jurkat cell RNA spiked in. Sample cell subset or site, as interpreted from the label and publication: FACS-sorted CD8+CD4-CCR7+CD45RA+ naive T cells. The receptors here all came from a human donor in good health. Some libraries in this study had Jurkat cell RNA spiked in.

Ten or more counts support this clonotype. The rearrangement joins TRBV6-5 to TRBJ2-5, with 8 bases matching TRBD2. V was pared by 2 bases and J by 2 bases, with 4 bases of the junction left unmatched. The CDR3 has 15 residues. CDR1 and CDR2 from the germline V gene are MNHEY and SVGAGI. DNA of the CDR3: TGTGCCAGCAGTTACACTAGCGGTTTTCAAGAGACCCAGTACTTC. Protein sequence: CASSYTSGFQETQYF.

Concerning this clonotype itself: Its ends do not fully match the called genes, so a read error is possible. The V call is TRBV13, the J call TRBJ1-5; D gene unclear. The CDR3 runs 14 residues. Germline CDR1 reads PRHDT; CDR2 reads FYEKMQ (reference sequence). CDR3 in amino acids: CTSNSTYSNQPQHF. The CDR3, as DNA: TGTACCAGCAACTCAACCTATAGCAATCAGCCCCAGCATTTT.

This CDR3 is CASATGARYDEQFF. The CDR3 nucleotides read TGTGCCAGTGCAACAGGGGCGAGGTACGATGAGCAGTTCTTC. This rearrangement joins TRBV19 to TRBJ2-1; TRBD1 matches 7 bases. Germline V gene sequence: CDR1 LNHDA, CDR2 SQIVND (reference sequence). V lost 8 bases and J lost 8; bases outside the gene matches: 12. This CDR3 has 14 residues. Variable domain in full (rest from reference TRBV19 and TRBJ2-1): DGGITQSPKYLFRKEGQNVTLSCEQNLNHDAMYWYRQDPGQGLRLIYYSQIVNDFQKGDIAEGYSVSREKKESFPLTVTSAQKNPTAFYLCASATGARYDEQFFGPGTRLTVL.

The chain is built from TRBV28 and TRBJ2-3; 9 bases fit TRBD2. From germline, CDR1 is MDHEN and CDR2 SYDVKM. The CDR3 is 16 amino acids. The CDR3 here is CPGTVQRLADTDTQYF. The CDR3 DNA is TGTCCAGGGACAGTCCAGAGACTAGCGGACACAGATACGCAGTATTTT.

The V call is TRBV7-2, the J call TRBJ1-4; TRBD1 agrees at 7 bases. There are 17 residues in the CDR3. V trimming: 4 bases; J trimming: 5 bases; junction bases outside the gene matches: 13. The germline CDR1 and CDR2 sequences are SGHTA and FQGNSA. CDR3 sequence (DNA): TGTGCCAGCAGCTGGGGTGCGGGACAGAGAGGGAATGAAAAACTGTTTTTT. This encodes CASSWGAGQRGNEKLFF. Based on the CDR3 plus reference TRBV7-2 and TRBJ1-4, the full variable domain is GAGVSQSPSNKVTEKGKDVELRCDPISGHTALYWYRQSLGQGLEFLIYFQGNSAPDKSGLPSDRFSAERTGGSVSTLTIQRTQQEDSAVYLCASSWGAGQRGNEKLFFGSGTQLSVL.

V is TRBV12-3 or TRBV12-4 and J is TRBJ1-6, with D uncertain. V shed 0 bases and J shed 6 bases, with 6 bases lying between them. The CDR3 extends over 14 amino acids. CDR3 sequence (DNA): TGTGCCAGCAGTTTAGCCAGGTCTAATTCACCCCTCCACTTT. Protein: CASSLARSNSPLHF.

The chain recombines TRBV5-5 with TRBJ2-5; 8 bases fit TRBD1. V lost 4 bases and J lost 2; bases outside the gene matches: 7. From germline, CDR1 is SGHKS and CDR2 YYEKEE (reference sequence). The CDR3 consists of 15 residues. The CDR3 DNA reads TGTGCCAGCAGCCCTGGACAGGGCTGGCAAGAGACCCAGTACTTC. Protein sequence: CASSPGQGWQETQYF. Filled out from reference TRBV5-5 and TRBJ2-5, the complete variable domain reads DAGVTQSPTHLIKTRGQQVTLRCSPISGHKSVSWYQQVLGQGPQFIFQYYEKEERGRGNFPDRFSARQFPNYSSELNVNALLLGDSALYLCASSPGQGWQETQYFGPGTRLLVL.

In its sample, this clonotype was seen many times. The J gene is TRBJ1-4, the V gene TRBV2; D gene unclear. The CDR3 loop spans 13 amino acids. V was clipped by 1 base and J by 5 bases, with 5 bases between them. Per the germline V gene, CDR1 is SNHLY and CDR2 is FYNNEI. CDR3 in DNA: TGTGCCAGCAGTGAAGGAGGAAATGAAAAACTGTTTTTT. Translated, it gives CASSEGGNEKLFF.

This clonotype was observed a handful of times. This CDR3 reads CASSTDIYSYEQYF. CDR3 DNA sequence: TGTGCCAGTAGTACTGACATTTACTCCTACGAGCAGTACTTC. The chain has TRBV19 and TRBJ2-7; no clear D gene. The germline V gene has CDR1 LNHDA and CDR2 SQIVND (reference sequence). This CDR3 has 14 residues. V lost 4 bases, J lost 0 bases, and 10 bases lay in between.

This chain's CDR3 is CASSQDLLVGSYEQYF. In DNA, the CDR3 is TGCGCCAGCAGCCAAGATCTCCTAGTGGGAAGCTACGAGCAGTACTTC. The chain joins TRBV4-1 to TRBJ2-7; no reliable D call. This CDR3 has 16 residues. V gave up 0 bases and J gave up 3 bases, with 15 bases separating them. Germline-derived CDR1 and CDR2 are MGHRA and YSYEKL.